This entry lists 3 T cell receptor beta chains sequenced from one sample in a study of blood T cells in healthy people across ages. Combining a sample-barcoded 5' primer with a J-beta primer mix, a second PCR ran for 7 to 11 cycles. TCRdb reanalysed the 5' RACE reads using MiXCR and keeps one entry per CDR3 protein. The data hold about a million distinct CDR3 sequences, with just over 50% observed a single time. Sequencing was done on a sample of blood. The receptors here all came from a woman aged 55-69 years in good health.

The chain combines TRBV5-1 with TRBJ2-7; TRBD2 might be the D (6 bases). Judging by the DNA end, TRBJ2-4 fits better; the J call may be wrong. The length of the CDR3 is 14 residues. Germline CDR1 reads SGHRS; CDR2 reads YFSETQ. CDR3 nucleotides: TGCGCCAGCAGCTTGGGTAGCGGCCAAAACATTCAGTACTTC. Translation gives CASSLGSGQNIQYF.

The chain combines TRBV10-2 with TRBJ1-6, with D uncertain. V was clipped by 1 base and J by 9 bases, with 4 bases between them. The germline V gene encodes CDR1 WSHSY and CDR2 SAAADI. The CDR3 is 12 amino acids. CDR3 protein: CASSEWGSPLHF. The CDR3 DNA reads TGCGCCAGCAGTGAGTGGGGTTCACCCCTCCACTTT.

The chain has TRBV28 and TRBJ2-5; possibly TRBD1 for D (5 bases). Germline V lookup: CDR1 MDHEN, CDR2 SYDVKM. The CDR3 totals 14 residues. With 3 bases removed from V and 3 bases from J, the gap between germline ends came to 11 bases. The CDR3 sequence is CASSFIGEKETQYF. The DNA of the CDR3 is TGTGCCAGCAGTTTTATAGGGGAAAAAGAGACCCAGTACTTC.